These 29 T cell receptor beta chains share one sample of origin, sequenced in a study of human T cells and chemical hapten exposure. Time point reported: pre-sensitization, week 0. The treatment denotes: therapeutic diphenylcyclopropenone sensitization with weekly scalp DPC. A single record per CDR3 protein comes from TCRdb applying MiXCR to the RACE reads. The sample comprises over 300,000 distinct CDR3 sequences, roughly 5.3% of which are singletons, and around 2.6% rests with the top ten. Sequencing was performed on whole blood, taken in connection with sensitization to the hapten diphenylcyclopropenone (DPC). These receptor sequences come from a woman between 45 and 60 years old with alopecia areata. Some clones in this sample may be carry-over from other donors' samples.

In this sample, this clonotype turned up a few times. The V and J genes are TRBV5-8 and TRBJ1-5; TRBD1 might be the D (5 bases). CDR1 and CDR2 from the germline V gene are SGHTS and YDEGEE. The CDR3 totals 11 residues. The ends were cut back, 4 bases at V and 7 bases at J, with 6 bases in the middle. The chain's CDR3 is CASSQGQPQHF. CDR3 in DNA: TGTGCCAGCAGCCAGGGCCAGCCCCAGCATTTT.

This clonotype was seen more than once but under ten times. The rearrangement uses TRBV6-1 and TRBJ1-6; D perhaps matches TRBD1 (5 bases). The CDR3 extends over 14 amino acids. From germline, CDR1 is MNHNS and CDR2 SASEGT. Trimming shortened V by 1 base and J by 8 bases, and 9 bases separated the two germline ends. The CDR3 sequence is CASSEGGDYSPLHF. The DNA of the CDR3 is TGTGCCAGCAGTGAAGGCGGGGACTATTCACCCCTCCACTTT.

This clonotype has only a few counts. The chain combines TRBV19 with TRBJ2-5; D gene uncertain. CDR1 and CDR2 from the germline V gene are LNHDA and SQIVND (reference sequence). This CDR3 has 13 residues. V was shortened by 5 bases and J by 7 bases, with 14 bases between the two germline ends. DNA of the CDR3: TGTGCCAGTAGTCAAGGCCAGCTTTCGACCCAGTACTTC. Translated, it gives CASSQGQLSTQYF.

This clonotype was recorded a few times. The chain employs TRBV19 and TRBJ2-1, with 10 bases fitting TRBD2. This CDR3 has 17 residues. Germline V gene lookup returns CDR1 LNHDA and CDR2 SQIVND (reference sequence). The V and J ends lost 1 base and 2 bases, in that order; junction bases with no gene match: 5. CDR3 bases: TGTGCCAGTAGTATAGGGAGACTAGCGGGCCCCTACAATGAGCAGTTCTTC. Its translation: CASSIGRLAGPYNEQFF.

The chain carries TRBV24-1 and TRBJ1-1; D remains ambiguous. This CDR3 region has 12 residues. Germline-derived CDR1 and CDR2 are KGHDR and SFDVKD. V was clipped by 4 bases and J by 8 bases, with 10 bases between them. CDR3 sequence reads: CATSDGFGEAFF. Here the CDR3 DNA reads TGTGCCACCAGTGACGGGTTCGGGGAAGCTTTCTTT.

This clonotype was found many times. J is TRBJ1-1 and V is TRBV3-1, with D unclear. The V end was cut by 8 bases, the J end by 0 bases, with 16 bases between. The CDR3 has 15 residues. Germline V gene data show CDR1 as LGHDT and CDR2 as YNNKEL (reference sequence). In DNA form, the CDR3 reads TGTGCCAGCGGGATTGGCGGACTCTTGAACACTGAAGCTTTCTTT. Protein sequence: CASGIGGLLNTEAFF.

This clonotype was recorded many times. The chain couples TRBV6-1 to TRBJ2-1; no firm D call. Germline-derived CDR1 and CDR2 are MNHNS and SASEGT. The CDR3 runs 14 residues. V shed 6 bases and J shed 4 bases, with 13 bases lying between them. DNA of the CDR3: TGTGCCAGCAGCCAGCCTCCCGTTTACAATGAGCAGTTCTTC. It specifies CASSQPPVYNEQFF.

J is TRBJ1-5 and V is TRBV7-9, with 9 bases lining up with TRBD1. Germline lookup yields CDR1 SEHNR and CDR2 FQNEAQ (reference sequence). Germline trimming cut 3 bases from V and 3 bases from J; bases unmatched to any gene: 6. The CDR3 has 16 amino acids. The CDR3 DNA follows: TGTGCCAGCAGCTTGGGGGACAGGGCCGACAATCAGCCCCAGCATTTT. Protein sequence: CASSLGDRADNQPQHF.

Many counts were recorded for this clonotype. The chain links TRBV27 to TRBJ1-5; TRBD1 matches at 9 bases. From germline, CDR1 is MNHEY and CDR2 SMNVEV (reference sequence). Trimming at V came to 0 bases and at J to 7 bases, leaving 4 bases not matched to a gene. The length of the CDR3 is 15 residues. This CDR3 reads CASSLSTGGGQPQHF. CDR3 nucleotide sequence: TGTGCCAGCAGTTTATCGACAGGGGGAGGACAGCCCCAGCATTTT.

This clonotype was found a few times. The V and J genes are TRBV5-1 and TRBJ1-6; D may be TRBD1 (5 bases). The V gene lost 7 bases and the J gene lost 14 bases, with 16 bases spanning the gap. The CDR3 is made up of 12 amino acids. Germline-derived CDR1 and CDR2 are SGHRS and YFSETQ. CDR3 DNA: TGCGCCAGCGTCGGCAGGGAAAAGACCCTCCACTTT. Protein: CASVGREKTLHF.

This clonotype was counted only a few times. The chain combines TRBV9 with TRBJ2-2, with D maybe TRBD2 (5 bases). Germline CDR1 and CDR2: SGDLS and YYNGEE. Trimming removed 2 bases at V and 1 base at J, with 9 bases between. The CDR3 has 15 amino acids. This chain's CDR3 is CASSVASRNTGELFF. Written as DNA, the CDR3 is TGTGCCAGCAGCGTCGCTAGCAGGAACACCGGGGAGCTGTTTTTT.

The table lists this clonotype with many counts. This rearrangement joins TRBV4-1 to TRBJ2-7, with 7 bases fitting TRBD2. Germline V CDR1 and CDR2: MGHRA, YSYEKL. Germline trimming cut 2 bases from V and 3 bases from J; bases unmatched to any gene: 7. CDR3 length: 15 residues. The CDR3 loop reads CASSQQRGNHYEQYF. Here the CDR3 DNA reads TGCGCCAGCAGCCAACAGCGGGGAAACCACTACGAGCAGTACTTC.

This clonotype occurred many times. The CDR3 reads CASSHSRVQETQYF. The CDR3 bases are TGTGCCAGCAGCCACTCCAGGGTTCAAGAGACCCAGTACTTC. This chain links TRBV7-2 with TRBJ2-5, with D possibly TRBD1 on 5 matching bases. The CDR3 extends over 14 amino acids. Germline-derived CDR1 and CDR2 are SGHTA and FQGNSA. V was clipped by 5 bases and J by 2 bases, with 12 bases between them.

This clonotype was seen a handful of times. The chain couples TRBV5-6 to TRBJ2-3, with D hard to call. The CDR3 contains 13 residues. V dropped 1 base and J dropped 4 bases, with 7 bases sitting between them. Germline V gives CDR1 SGHDT, CDR2 YYEEEE. CDR3 sequence reads: CASSLTDPDTQYF. In nucleotides, the CDR3 is TGTGCCAGCAGCTTGACGGATCCAGATACGCAGTATTTT.

This clonotype was detected ten times or more. CDR3 in amino acids: CASIIRDTPNTGELFF. In DNA form, the CDR3 reads TGTGCCAGCATCATACGGGACACACCGAACACCGGGGAGCTGTTTTTT. This chain links TRBV7-9 with TRBJ2-2, with D perhaps TRBD1 (6 bases). Trimming shortened V by 7 bases and J by 0 bases, and 15 bases separated the two germline ends. Germline V gene data show CDR1 as SEHNR and CDR2 as FQNEAQ (reference sequence). This CDR3 has 16 amino acids.

This clonotype appeared a few times. The CDR3 DNA reads TGCGCCAGCAGCTCTCCTGTGACAGGGGGCTCGACCGGGGAGCTGTTTTTT. Its protein product is CASSSPVTGGSTGELFF. The chain links TRBV5-1 to TRBJ2-2; 10 positions match TRBD1. The CDR3 runs 17 residues. Germline lookup yields CDR1 SGHRS and CDR2 YFSETQ. With 3 bases clipped from V and 5 bases from J, the junction kept 10 bases outside the gene matches.

This clonotype appeared many times. CDR3 sequence (DNA): TGTGCCACCAGCAGGGATGGGAACACTGAAGCTTTCTTT. Protein sequence: CATSRDGNTEAFF. The rearrangement uses TRBV15 and TRBJ1-1; D remains unclear. CDR1 and CDR2 from the germline V gene are LNHNV and YYDKDF (reference sequence). The CDR3 is 13 residues long. V gave up 3 bases and J gave up 1 base, with 6 bases separating them.

This clonotype has more than one count but fewer than ten. The chain combines TRBV20-1 with TRBJ1-5; 7 bases line up with TRBD1. The germline gives CDR1 DFQATT, CDR2 SNEGSKA (reference sequence). The CDR3 loop spans 13 amino acids. The V and J ends lost 1 base and 4 bases, in that order; junction bases with no gene match: 1. DNA for the CDR3: TGCAGTGCTAGAGCGGACAGGAATCAGCCCCAGCATTTT. It codes for CSARADRNQPQHF.

V and J are TRBV3-1 and TRBJ1-1; D ambiguous. Per germline, CDR1 LGHDT and CDR2 YNNKEL (reference sequence). This CDR3 is 13 amino acids long. V lost 2 bases and J lost 2, with 6 bases in between. This CDR3 reads CASSQIGNTEAFF. In DNA, the CDR3 is TGTGCCAGCAGCCAAATAGGAAACACTGAAGCTTTCTTT.

This clonotype was observed at least ten times. The rearrangement uses TRBV12-5 and TRBJ2-3; TRBD1 matches 10 bases. This CDR3 contains 17 residues. The ends lost 0 bases at V and 6 bases at J; junction bases unmatched: 9. Per germline, CDR1 LGHNT and CDR2 FRNRAP. Here the CDR3 DNA reads TGTGCTAGTGGTTTGGTGCGGTCGGGACAGGGGCCGGATACGCAGTATTTT. Its translation is CASGLVRSGQGPDTQYF.

This clonotype was recorded a few times. V and J are TRBV12-3 or TRBV12-4 and TRBJ2-7, with 7 positions matching TRBD1. Unmatched junction bases numbered 7, after V lost 6 bases and J lost 5 bases. There are 13 residues in the CDR3. The CDR3 here is CASSPGDSHEQYF. The CDR3 nucleotides read TGTGCCAGCAGCCCCGGGGACAGCCACGAGCAGTACTTC.

Ten or more counts support this clonotype. V gene TRBV3-1 combines with J gene TRBJ2-7; a possible D gene is TRBD1 (6 bases). CDR1 is LGHDT, CDR2 YNNKEL, per germline (reference sequence). The CDR3 is 16 residues long. V was pared by 6 bases and J by 4 bases, with 22 bases between. The chain's CDR3 is CASSQDSDSWIYEQYF. The CDR3 region has the DNA TGTGCCAGCAGTCAGGACTCGGACAGTTGGATTTACGAGCAGTACTTC.

The CDR3 nucleotides read TGTGCCAGCAGCGTAGATGCGGCCGGGGAGCTGTTTTTT. As protein: CASSVDAAGELFF. V usage is TRBV9 and J usage is TRBJ2-2, with D hard to call. Germline values: CDR1 SGDLS, CDR2 YYNGEE. Deletions cut 0 bases from V and 6 bases from J, with 6 bases between. CDR3 length equals 13 residues.

The rearrangement links TRBV20-1 to TRBJ2-1; D call uncertain. This CDR3 contains 15 residues. V was pared by 0 bases and J by 5 bases, with 14 bases between. Per the germline V gene, CDR1 is DFQATT and CDR2 is SNEGSKA (reference sequence). CDR3: CSARDGTSPHNEQFF. The CDR3 nucleotides are TGCAGTGCTAGAGATGGAACCTCTCCTCACAATGAGCAGTTCTTC.

This chain's CDR3 is CASSKNRASSGNTIYF. In DNA form, the CDR3 reads TGTGCCAGCAGTAAAAACAGGGCCAGCTCTGGAAACACCATATATTTT. The gene calls are TRBV6-5 and TRBJ1-3; perhaps TRBD1 as D (6 bases). V lost 5 bases to trimming and J lost 0 bases, with 14 bases between them. This CDR3 comprises 16 residues. Germline CDR1 is MNHEY and CDR2 is SVGAGI.

This chain joins TRBV28 and TRBJ1-5; 8 bases are a match to TRBD1. Germline V gene data show CDR1 as MDHEN and CDR2 as SYDVKM. The CDR3 covers 15 residues. V dropped 5 bases and J dropped 2; count of bases not matched to a gene: 5. The CDR3 here is CASSPGGMGNQPQHF. The CDR3 DNA follows: TGTGCCAGCAGTCCAGGGGGCATGGGCAATCAGCCCCAGCATTTT.

This clonotype showed up many times. One junction end disagrees with the germline gene, perhaps due to a read error. The rearrangement joins TRBV9 to TRBJ2-1; no definite D call. CDR3 length: 10 amino acids. Germline CDR1 reads SGDLS; CDR2 reads YYNGEE. The CDR3 sequence: CASSGNDQFF. The DNA for the CDR3 is TGTGCCAGCAGCGGGAATGATCAGTTCTTC.

CDR3 residues: CSASYAVEQNIQYF. CDR3 bases: TGCAGTGCTAGTTACGCGGTTGAGCAAAACATTCAGTACTTC. The chain recombines TRBV20-1 with TRBJ2-4; D uncertain. The ends were cut back, 3 bases at V and 5 bases at J, with 14 bases in the middle. Germline values: CDR1 DFQATT, CDR2 SNEGSKA (reference sequence). The CDR3 sequence is 14 residues long.

This clonotype was found many times. The CDR3 nucleotides are TGTGCCAGCAGGGGGAAGGGACAGGGGAACAATGAGCAGTTCTTC. Translated: CASRGKGQGNNEQFF. The chain recombines TRBV28 with TRBJ2-1, with 10 bases aligning to TRBD1. Per the germline V gene, CDR1 is MDHEN and CDR2 is SYDVKM. Germline trimming cut 6 bases from V and 5 bases from J; bases unmatched to any gene: 7. The CDR3 length is 15 residues.